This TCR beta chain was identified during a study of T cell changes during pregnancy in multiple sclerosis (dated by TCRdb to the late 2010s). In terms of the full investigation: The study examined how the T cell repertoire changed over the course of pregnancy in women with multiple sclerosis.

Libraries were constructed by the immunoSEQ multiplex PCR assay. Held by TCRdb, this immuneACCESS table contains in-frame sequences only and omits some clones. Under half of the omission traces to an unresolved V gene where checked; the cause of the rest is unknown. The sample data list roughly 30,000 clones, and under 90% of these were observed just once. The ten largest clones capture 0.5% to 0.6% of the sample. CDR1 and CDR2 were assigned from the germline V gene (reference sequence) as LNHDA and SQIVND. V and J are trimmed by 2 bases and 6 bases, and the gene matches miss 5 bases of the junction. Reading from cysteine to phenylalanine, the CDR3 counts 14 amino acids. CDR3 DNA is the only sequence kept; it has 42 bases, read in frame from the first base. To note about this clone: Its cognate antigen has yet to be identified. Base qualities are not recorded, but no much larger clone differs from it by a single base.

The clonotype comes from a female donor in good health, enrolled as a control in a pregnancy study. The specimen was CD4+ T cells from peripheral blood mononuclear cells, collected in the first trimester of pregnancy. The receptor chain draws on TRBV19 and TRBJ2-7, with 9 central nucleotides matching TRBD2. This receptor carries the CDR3 CASSINPTSGEQYF. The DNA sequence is TGTGCCAGTAGTATAAATCCGACTAGCGGCGAGCAGTACTTC. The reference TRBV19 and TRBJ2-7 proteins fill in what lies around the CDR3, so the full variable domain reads DGGITQSPKYLFRKEGQNVTLSCEQNLNHDAMYWYRQDPGQGLRLIYYSQIVNDFQKGDIAEGYSVSREKKESFPLTVTSAQKNPTAFYLCASSINPTSGEQYFGPGTRLTVT.